This passage covers 27 T cell receptor beta chains from one sample sequenced in a study of regulatory T cells in long-lasting Graves disease. The TCR beta library used iRepertoire HTBI primers with Arm-PCR amplification of CDR3. TCRdb reprocessed the multiplex PCR reads via MiXCR and lists one record per CDR3 protein. Among about 530,000 distinct CDR3 sequences listed, about 16% were seen once. The time point here: newly diagnosed GD, antithyroid drugs for less than 3 months. The TCR library was made from RNA that had been extracted from PBMCs in TRIzol. These sequences were also reported in another study, on T cells in Graves' hyperthyroidism and ophthalmopathy.

This specimen was peripheral blood mononuclear cells (PBMCs), taken at new diagnosis, from a patient treated with antithyroid drugs. These TCRs come from a woman between 40 and 65 years old with Graves disease.

This chain links TRBV6-1 with TRBJ1-5; D possibly corresponds to TRBD1 (5 bases). The CDR3 covers 17 residues. Germline-derived CDR1 and CDR2 are MNHNS and SASEGT. The V and J ends lost 6 bases and 1 base respectively, with 19 bases between them. The CDR3 spells CASSEVELGGSNQPQHF. In nucleotides, the CDR3 is TGTGCCAGCAGCGAGGTAGAGCTCGGGGGGAGCAATCAGCCCCAGCATTTT.

This clonotype was counted many times. This chain joins TRBV7-9 and TRBJ1-4, with unresolved D. The CDR3 runs 15 residues. V was cut by 3 bases and J by 4 bases, with 12 bases left in between. Germline CDR1 and CDR2: SEHNR and FQNEAQ (reference sequence). CDR3 loop: CASSLGRLGNEKLFF. The CDR3, as DNA: TGTGCCAGCAGCTTGGGCCGACTTGGTAATGAAAAACTGTTTTTT.

In DNA form, the CDR3 reads TGTGCCAGCAGTTACAGGGTAGAGGATGGCTACACCTTC. This translates into CASSYRVEDGYTF. This chain connects TRBV6-2 or TRBV6-3 to TRBJ1-2; D not certain. Germline CDR1 and CDR2: MNHEY and SVGEGT. Trimming stripped 2 bases from V and 6 bases from J, with 10 bases between. The CDR3 is 13 residues long.

The rearrangement uses TRBV7-9 and TRBJ1-4; maybe TRBD1 (6 bases). This CDR3 contains 15 residues. V was pared by 6 bases and J by 5 bases, with 16 bases between. Germline CDR1 is SEHNR and CDR2 is FQNEAQ (reference sequence). The CDR3 DNA reads as TGTGCCAGCAGGAAAGGACAGACCGAGAATGAAAAACTGTTTTTT. As protein: CASRKGQTENEKLFF.

The table lists this clonotype with many counts. The chain couples TRBV6-1 to TRBJ2-1, with 8 bases identical to TRBD1. The J call may be in error: the DNA end matches TRBJ2-5 better. There are 13 residues in the CDR3. The germline CDR1 and CDR2 sequences are MNHNS and SASEGT. As DNA, the CDR3 is TGTGCCAGCAGTGAAGGGACAGGGGAGACCCAGTACTTC. Translated: CASSEGTGETQYF.

This clonotype appeared many times. The gene calls are TRBV7-6 and TRBJ2-3, with D possibly matching TRBD2 (5 bases). This CDR3 is built from 14 residues. The germline V and J ends were trimmed by 9 bases and 0 bases, with 13 bases remaining between them. CDR1 is SGHVS and CDR2 is FNYEAQ in the germline V gene. The DNA of the CDR3 is TGTGCCAGAAGGACTTCACATAGCACAGATACGCAGTATTTT. As protein: CARRTSHSTDTQYF.

This clonotype was counted at least ten times. V gene TRBV11-2 combines with J gene TRBJ1-5; TRBD1 is a possible D gene (6 bases). Germline V gives CDR1 SGHAT, CDR2 FQNNGV. The CDR3 length is 14 residues. V was cut by 4 bases and J by 3 bases, with 10 bases left in between. CDR3 region: CASSSGQINQPQHF. DNA of the CDR3: TGTGCCAGCAGCTCAGGACAGATCAATCAGCCCCAGCATTTT.

The chain has TRBV19 and TRBJ2-1; D could derive from TRBD1 or TRBD2 (5 bases each). Germline V gene data show CDR1 as LNHDA and CDR2 as SQIVND (reference sequence). This CDR3 has 15 amino acids. V lost 6 bases and J 13 bases, leaving 25 bases between the germline ends. The CDR3 coding sequence is TGTGCCAGTAGCCTCACCGGGACGCCTAAAGAGACCCAGTTCTTC. Translated, it gives CASSLTGTPKETQFF.

A few counts support this clonotype. This chain joins TRBV10-2 and TRBJ1-5; D gene unclear. With 4 bases removed from V and 3 bases from J, the gap between germline ends came to 10 bases. The CDR3 covers 14 residues. Germline lookup yields CDR1 WSHSY and CDR2 SAAADI. CDR3 coding DNA: TGCGCCAGCAGTGGTAACAGCTACAATCAGCCCCAGCATTTT. Translating it yields CASSGNSYNQPQHF.

At least ten counts were recorded for this clonotype. The V gene is TRBV30, the J gene TRBJ1-1, with 8 bases lining up with TRBD1. This CDR3 is built from 12 residues. In germline, CDR1 is GTSNPN, CDR2 SVGIG (reference sequence). J gave up 10 bases and V 3 bases, and 7 bases lay outside the gene matches. Here the CDR3 DNA reads TGTGCCTGGAGCGGACAGGGCTTTGCAGCTTTCTTT. Translating it yields CAWSGQGFAAFF.

This clonotype occurred many times. The chain uses TRBV12-3 or TRBV12-4 and TRBJ2-7; 7 bases are a match to TRBD2. This CDR3 has 13 amino acids. Trimming at V came to 6 bases and at J to 7 bases, leaving 9 bases not matched to a gene. CDR3 sequence reads: CASRSPGGWEQYF. In DNA, the CDR3 is TGTGCCAGCAGGTCACCGGGGGGTTGGGAGCAGTACTTC.

The rearrangement links TRBV12-3 or TRBV12-4 to TRBJ2-1; 11 bases line up with TRBD2. The CDR3 sequence is 15 residues long. Losses at the gene ends were 9 bases for V and 4 bases for J; bases not matched to a gene: 8. This chain's CDR3 is CASVIGTSGYNEQFF. CDR3 bases: TGTGCCAGTGTAATCGGGACTAGCGGTTACAATGAGCAGTTCTTC.

The chain has TRBV28 and TRBJ1-1; the D gene is possibly TRBD1 (5 bases). The CDR3 runs 16 residues. Germline CDR1 reads MDHEN; CDR2 reads SYDVKM. The V end lost 6 bases, the J end lost 1 base, and 18 bases lay between the germline ends. Here the CDR3 reads CASSRKPGQTNTEAFF. CDR3 nucleotide sequence: TGTGCCAGCAGCCGCAAGCCAGGGCAGACGAACACTGAAGCTTTCTTT.

This clonotype turned up a few times. J is TRBJ1-2 and V is TRBV7-9; TRBD1 matches 8 bases. The ends lost 5 bases at V and 2 bases at J; junction bases unmatched: 4. Germline assignment: CDR1 SEHNR and CDR2 FQNEAQ (reference sequence). The CDR3 runs 14 residues. Here the CDR3 DNA reads TGTGCCAGCAGCGCCTGGACAGGGAACTATGGCTACACCTTC. Translating gives CASSAWTGNYGYTF.

Many counts were recorded for this clonotype. V gene TRBV30 combines with J gene TRBJ1-1, with unresolved D. CDR3 length equals 12 residues. Trimming cost V 4 bases and J 1 base, with 7 bases left between them. Germline V gene data show CDR1 as GTSNPN and CDR2 as SVGIG (reference sequence). DNA of the CDR3: TGTGCCTGGAAAGGGTGGAACACTGAAGCTTTCTTT. This codes for CAWKGWNTEAFF.

This clonotype was seen many times. The V and J genes are TRBV6-1 and TRBJ1-1, with no clear D. From germline, CDR1 is MNHNS and CDR2 SASEGT. The CDR3 consists of 14 residues. With 6 bases removed from V and 5 bases from J, the gap between germline ends came to 16 bases. CDR3 in DNA: TGTGCCAGCAGGCGCGGCCCCGCGAGTACTGAAGCTTTCTTT. It specifies CASRRGPASTEAFF.

This clonotype was counted at least ten times. The rearrangement uses TRBV3-1 and TRBJ2-1, with 8 bases that match TRBD2. Trimming removed 0 bases from V and 7 bases from J; junction bases left unmatched: 8. The CDR3 extends over 16 amino acids. Germline V gene data show CDR1 as LGHDT and CDR2 as YNNKEL (reference sequence). In nucleotides, the CDR3 is TGTGCCAGCAGCCAAGATAGACGGGGGGGCCTAAATGAGCAGTTCTTC. Translation: CASSQDRRGGLNEQFF.

The CDR3 DNA reads as TGTGCCATCAGCAGTAGCGGGGGAAACGAGCAGTACTTC. Protein: CAISSSGGNEQYF. The gene calls are TRBV10-3 and TRBJ2-7; 9 bases are shared with TRBD2. V lost 6 bases and J lost 5; bases outside the gene matches: 5. The CDR3 covers 13 residues. Germline CDR1 is ENHRY and CDR2 is SYGVKD.

This clonotype was counted only a few times. The gene calls are TRBV13 and TRBJ2-7; TRBD1 aligns across 12 bases. CDR1 is PRHDT and CDR2 is FYEKMQ in the germline V gene (reference sequence). The CDR3 spans 15 residues. Trimming removed 5 bases from V and 4 bases from J; junction bases left unmatched: 6. In DNA form, the CDR3 reads TGTGCCAGCAGCCCGGAGGGACAGGGGGCTTACGAGCAGTACTTC. Its translation: CASSPEGQGAYEQYF. Drawing the rest from reference TRBV13 and TRBJ2-7, the complete variable domain is AAGVIQSPRHLIKEKRETATLKCYPIPRHDTVYWYQQGPGQDPQFLISFYEKMQSDKGSIPDRFSAQQFSDYHSELNMSSLELGDSALYFCASSPEGQGAYEQYFGPGTRLTVT.

This clonotype came up a few times. The V gene is TRBV6-1, the J gene TRBJ1-1; D gene uncertain. There are 14 residues in the CDR3. Trimming took off 6 bases at V and 1 base at J, with 12 bases between the two ends. Germline-derived CDR1 and CDR2 are MNHNS and SASEGT. This CDR3 is CASSRGLENTEAFF. DNA for the CDR3: TGTGCCAGCAGCCGCGGGTTGGAGAACACTGAAGCTTTCTTT.

This clonotype was counted only a few times. V is TRBV20-1 and J is TRBJ1-3, with D perhaps TRBD1 (6 bases). The CDR3 extends over 14 amino acids. From germline, CDR1 is DFQATT and CDR2 SNEGSKA (reference sequence). The V gene lost 4 bases and the J gene lost 4 bases, with 14 bases spanning the gap. CDR3 sequence reads: CSATSTGHGNTIYF. The CDR3 DNA sequence: TGCAGTGCTACGTCAACAGGGCACGGAAACACCATATATTTT.

This clonotype was recorded a few times. The V and J genes are TRBV29-1 and TRBJ2-7; D possibly corresponds to TRBD2 (5 bases). Germline V lookup: CDR1 SQVTM, CDR2 ANQGSEA. The CDR3 is 14 amino acids. V was pared by 5 bases and J by 2 bases, with 16 bases between. The CDR3 region is CSVKKERGTYEQYF. Written as DNA, the CDR3 is TGCAGCGTTAAAAAAGAAAGAGGGACCTACGAGCAGTACTTC.

This clonotype was seen only a few times. The CDR3 protein is CASSSTQRSGNTIYF. CDR3 bases: TGTGCCAGCAGCTCAACACAGAGGTCTGGAAACACCATATATTTT. V gene TRBV7-9 combines with J gene TRBJ1-3; D is unresolved. Germline loops: CDR1 SEHNR, CDR2 FQNEAQ (reference sequence). The V gene lost 4 bases and the J gene lost 1 base, with 11 bases spanning the gap. The CDR3 is 15 residues long.

This clonotype was observed at least ten times. This chain links TRBV5-1 with TRBJ2-1, with TRBD1 identical over 8 bases. CDR3 length: 12 residues. The trim removed 6 bases at V and 7 bases at J, leaving 3 bases unmatched. Per the germline V gene, CDR1 is SGHRS and CDR2 is YFSETQ. In DNA, the CDR3 is TGCGCCAGCAACGACAGGGGTAATGAGCAGTTCTTC. Protein product: CASNDRGNEQFF.

This clonotype was observed at least ten times. This chain links TRBV3-1 with TRBJ2-5; no reliable D call. The CDR3 length is 15 residues. The germline V and J ends were trimmed by 2 bases and 2 bases, with 12 bases remaining between them. CDR1 and CDR2 (germline): LGHDT, YNNKEL (reference sequence). This CDR3 reads CASSQTLALQETQYF. CDR3 nucleotide sequence: TGTGCCAGCAGCCAAACTCTGGCTCTTCAAGAGACCCAGTACTTC.

This clonotype was seen many times. J is TRBJ1-2 and V is TRBV6-2 or TRBV6-3; 8 positions match TRBD1. Germline assignment: CDR1 MNHEY and CDR2 SVGEGT. The junction had 10 bases not matched to a gene; V was cut back by 6 bases and J by 7 bases. CDR3 length: 14 residues. The CDR3 DNA is TGTGCCAGCAGCCCCGGACAGGGAGTTACTGGCTACACCTTC. This sequence encodes CASSPGQGVTGYTF.

This clonotype was recorded many times. The rearrangement uses TRBV3-1 and TRBJ2-1; D not certain. Looked up from germline, CDR1 is LGHDT and CDR2 is YNNKEL (reference sequence). The V and J ends lost 1 base and 8 bases respectively, with 6 bases between them. The length of the CDR3 is 12 residues. The CDR3 DNA sequence: TGTGCCAGCAGCCAAGCGTTCGATGAGCAGTTCTTC. Amino acids: CASSQAFDEQFF.